This T cell receptor (beta chain) appears in the sequencing data of a study of cytomegalovirus exposure and HLA in healthy donors. Use of 60 Vbeta and 13 Jbeta primers characterized the PCR. The table came from immunoSEQ multiplex PCR; TCRdb's copy has only in-frame clones and leaves some out. The repertoire has roughly 200,000 clones, around three quarters of them found once; the top ten carry 13% to 15%. Germline CDR1 and CDR2: LGHNA and YNFKEQ. The CDR3 runs to 16 residues. Of note for this clone: One end of the junction fails to match germline, which may point to a read error.

The TCR sequence derives from a woman younger than 45 in good health and CMV-seropositive. The sequencing sample was made of PBMCs. V usage is TRBV4-2 and J usage is TRBJ1-3, with TRBD1 as a possible D gene (6 bases). The CDR3 loop reads CASSQDTGYSANTIYF. CDR3 in DNA: TGTGCCAGCAGCCAAGATACAGGGTATTCTGCAAACACCATATATTTT.